This T cell receptor (beta chain) was found in a study of cytomegalovirus exposure and HLA in healthy donors. Notes on the study in general: Looking again later, the authors saw that most CMV-associated TCR beta chains seemed HLA-restricted.

This clone was observed a few times. Its specificity is unknown. PCR amplification relied on 60 Vbeta primers (plus 13 Jbeta primers). Using immunoSEQ multiplex PCR, the repertoire was profiled, and TCRdb retains in-frame clones only, with some absent. The sample yields fewer than 150,000 clones, 75% to 85% seen once. The germline V gene has CDR1 SQVTM and CDR2 ANQGSEA. The V segment lost 2 bases and the J segment 6 bases; nucleotides outside the gene matches: 6. This CDR3 has 15 amino acids. The rearrangement uses TRBV29-1 and TRBJ2-2; 10 nucleotides align to TRBD1. This receptor was identified in a woman aged 40 to 50 in good health and CMV-seropositive. Sequencing was done on a sample of PBMCs. The CDR3 sequence: CSVELRTGGSGELFF. The CDR3 nucleotides read TGCAGCGTTGAACTACGGACAGGGGGTTCCGGGGAGCTGTTTTTT.